The T cell receptor (beta chain) described here comes from a study of PD-1 blockade in classical Hodgkin lymphoma. General study points: Reports indicated that newly diagnosed patients had lower baseline TCR diversity than healthy donors did.

The CDR3 is 16 amino acids. Germline V gives CDR1 SGHAT, CDR2 FQDESV (reference sequence). V gave up 5 bases and J gave up 4 bases, with 18 bases separating them. Time point reported: cycle 4 day 1 (C4D1), after less than 7 weeks of nivolumab. All trial patients relapsed after autologous stem cell transplantation. The authors enriched CD8+ T cells from thawed PBMCs via magnetic negative selection. To note about this clone: The antigen remains unidentified.

Profiling relied on immunoSEQ multiplex PCR, and the TCRdb table lists in-frame clones only, not all of them. The sample includes about 20,000 clones, approximately 88% of them seen just once. The origin of this receptor is a human donor with classical Hodgkin lymphoma. The sequencing here drew on CD8+ T cells from blood, taken before the fourth cycle of nivolumab. The V gene is TRBV11-1, the J gene TRBJ1-5; D might be TRBD1 (5 bases). This chain's CDR3 is CASSQGHAATNQPQHF. The DNA for the CDR3 is TGTGCCAGCAGCCAAGGACACGCGGCAACTAATCAGCCCCAGCATTTT. Looking up the rest from reference TRBV11-1 and TRBJ1-5 gives the full variable domain: EAEVAQSPRYKITEKSQAVAFWCDPISGHATLYWYRQILGQGPELLVQFQDESVVDDSQLPKDRFSAERLKGVDSTLKIQPAELGDSAMYLCASSQGHAATNQPQHFGDGTRLSIL.